The next 20 T cell receptor beta chains were all read from a single sample in a study of cytomegalovirus exposure and HLA in healthy donors. The PCR used 60 Vbeta and 13 Jbeta primers. TCRdb's table, derived via immunoSEQ multiplex PCR, lists solely in-frame clones and lacks some. In the table there are roughly 200,000 clones, around nine tenths of which are singletons. The sample consisted of PBMCs. The source of these receptors is a woman aged 30 to 39 in good health and CMV-seronegative.

In this sample, this clone turned up a few times. This chain uses TRBV6-1 with TRBJ1-6; D might be TRBD1 (5 bases). The CDR3 is 14 residues long. Germline loops: CDR1 MNHNS, CDR2 SASEGT. The V gene lost 5 bases and the J gene lost 7 bases, with 12 bases spanning the gap. CDR3 protein: CASSSTWTNSPLHF. The CDR3 nucleotides are TGTGCCAGCAGTTCAACATGGACAAATTCACCCCTCCACTTT.

The rearrangement links TRBV5-1 to TRBJ2-5, with 11 bases fitting TRBD2. V shed 4 bases, J shed 0 bases, and the junction held 11 bases outside the gene matches. Per the germline V gene, CDR1 is SGHRS and CDR2 is YFSETQ. CDR3 length: 18 amino acids. In DNA, the CDR3 is TGCGCCAGCAGCGGCGGTGGGCTAGCGGGGGGCAACCAAGAGACCCAGTACTTC. It specifies CASSGGGLAGGNQETQYF. Full variable domain (outside the CDR3, taken from reference TRBV5-1 and TRBJ2-5): KAGVTQTPRYLIKTRGQQVTLSCSPISGHRSVSWYQQTPGQGLQFLFEYFSETQRNKGNFPGRFSGRQFSNSRSEMNVSTLELGDSALYLCASSGGGLAGGNQETQYFGPGTRLLVL.

The chain joins TRBV5-1 to TRBJ2-5; no clear D. The CDR3 has 13 residues. V was cut by 4 bases and J by 2 bases, with 9 bases left in between. Germline-derived CDR1 and CDR2 are SGHRS and YFSETQ. CDR3: CASSDPRQETQYF. The DNA of the CDR3 is TGCGCCAGCAGCGATCCTAGGCAAGAGACCCAGTACTTC.

The J gene is TRBJ1-1, the V gene TRBV27, with 9 positions matching TRBD1. Germline CDR1 reads MNHEY; CDR2 reads SMNVEV (reference sequence). The CDR3 is 14 amino acids. V gave up 3 bases and J gave up 2 bases; unmatched junction bases: 1. As DNA, the CDR3 is TGTGCCAGCAGTTTTACAGGGGGCAACACTGAAGCTTTCTTT. Translated: CASSFTGGNTEAFF.

V is TRBV6-1 and J is TRBJ2-1, with a weak D call TRBD2 (6 bases). This CDR3 has 16 amino acids. Per germline, CDR1 MNHNS and CDR2 SASEGT. Trimming took 4 bases from V and 4 from J, leaving 17 bases between them. The CDR3 DNA reads TGTGCCAGCAGTGTGCTCGGTAGCGGAATATACAATGAGCAGTTCTTC. Its translation is CASSVLGSGIYNEQFF.

The V call is TRBV5-1, the J call TRBJ2-1, with TRBD2 identical over 7 bases. Germline CDR1 reads SGHRS; CDR2 reads YFSETQ. This CDR3 has 15 residues. V lost 4 bases and J lost 8; bases outside the gene matches: 12. CDR3 residues: CASSAEAGAFDEQFF. CDR3 DNA sequence: TGCGCCAGCAGCGCCGAGGCGGGAGCTTTTGATGAGCAGTTCTTC.

As for this clone: An end of the junction differs from the germline gene, which may be a read error. The J gene is TRBJ2-5, the V gene TRBV7-7; tentatively, D is TRBD1 (5 bases). CDR1 SSHAT and CDR2 FNYEAQ come from the germline V gene (reference sequence). The CDR3 totals 14 residues. Here the CDR3 reads CASSLRGSWETQYF. As DNA, the CDR3 is TGTGCTAGCAGCTTAAGGGGTTCCTGGGAGACCCAGTACTTC.

J is TRBJ1-4 and V is TRBV5-6; D not resolved. This CDR3 comprises 14 residues. CDR1 and CDR2 from the germline V gene are SGHDT and YYEEEE. Trimming removed 0 bases at V and 8 bases at J, with 11 bases between. In DNA form, the CDR3 reads TGTGCCAGCAGCTTGGGCCAGATACCCGAAAAACTGTTTTTT. Its protein is CASSLGQIPEKLFF.

V and J are TRBV7-9 and TRBJ1-3; D is uncertain. From germline, CDR1 is SEHNR and CDR2 FQNEAQ (reference sequence). The germline V and J ends were trimmed by 6 bases and 9 bases, with 21 bases remaining between them. The CDR3 sequence is 15 residues long. CDR3 region: CASSSTRDTRSTIYF. CDR3 in DNA: TGTGCCAGCAGTTCGACTCGGGATACCCGAAGCACCATATATTTT. Full variable domain (outside the CDR3, taken from reference TRBV7-9 and TRBJ1-3): DTGVSQNPRHKITKRGQNVTFRCDPISEHNRLYWYRQTLGQGPEFLTYFQNEAQLEKSRLLSDRFSAERPKGSFSTLEIQRTEQGDSAMYLCASSSTRDTRSTIYFGEGSWLTVV.

Comment on this clone: This same CDR3 is encoded by further DNA sequences in the sample. The chain has TRBV5-1 and TRBJ2-2; unclear D gene. The V gene lost 0 bases and the J gene lost 2 bases, with 5 bases spanning the gap. The V gene's germline CDR1 is SGHRS and CDR2 YFSETQ. The CDR3 has 14 amino acids. The CDR3 sequence is CASSLGLNTGELFF. The CDR3 bases are TGCGCCAGCAGCTTGGGGCTTAACACCGGGGAGCTGTTTTTT.

The chain uses TRBV7-8 and TRBJ2-3, with 10 positions matching TRBD2. Trimming at V came to 2 bases and at J to 1 base, leaving 3 bases not matched to a gene. Per germline, CDR1 SGHVS and CDR2 FQNEAQ. The CDR3 is made up of 16 amino acids. The CDR3 nucleotides are TGTGCCAGCAGCTTACCCCTAGCGGGGGGCACAGATACGCAGTATTTT. This codes for CASSLPLAGGTDTQYF.

The V and J genes are TRBV4-1 and TRBJ1-2, with D perhaps TRBD1 (5 bases). CDR3 length: 13 amino acids. The V gene's germline CDR1 is MGHRA and CDR2 YSYEKL. V was trimmed by 0 bases and J by 8 bases, leaving 10 bases between them. CDR3 sequence: CASSQDRDVGYTF. The DNA of the CDR3 is TGCGCCAGCAGCCAAGACAGGGATGTAGGCTACACCTTC.

The chain links TRBV4-1 to TRBJ2-1; a possible D gene is TRBD2 (5 bases). V was shortened by 0 bases and J by 2 bases, with 8 bases between the two germline ends. The length of the CDR3 is 15 residues. Germline lookup yields CDR1 MGHRA and CDR2 YSYEKL. DNA of the CDR3: TGCGCCAGCAGCCAAGAGTTCGGGGCCTACAATGAGCAGTTCTTC. Translating gives CASSQEFGAYNEQFF.

The chain joins TRBV5-1 to TRBJ1-1, with a possible D match to TRBD1 (6 bases). V was pared by 5 bases and J by 1 base, with 15 bases between. CDR1 and CDR2 (germline): SGHRS, YFSETQ. The length of the CDR3 is 15 residues. The CDR3 is CASSYQQGPNTEAFF. The CDR3 DNA sequence: TGCGCCAGCAGTTATCAACAGGGCCCGAACACTGAAGCTTTCTTT. The full variable domain, completed using reference TRBV5-1 and TRBJ1-1, is KAGVTQTPRYLIKTRGQQVTLSCSPISGHRSVSWYQQTPGQGLQFLFEYFSETQRNKGNFPGRFSGRQFSNSRSEMNVSTLELGDSALYLCASSYQQGPNTEAFFGQGTRLTVV.

V usage is TRBV7-8 and J usage is TRBJ2-2; 10 bases agree with TRBD1. Per the germline V gene, CDR1 is SGHVS and CDR2 is FQNEAQ. V lost 0 bases to trimming and J lost 4 bases; unmatched junction nucleotides: 2. The CDR3 covers 16 residues. The CDR3 DNA sequence: TGTGCCAGCAGCTTAGCCGGGACAGGGGTCACCGGGGAGCTGTTTTTT. As protein: CASSLAGTGVTGELFF.

The rearrangement uses TRBV2 and TRBJ2-7, with D possibly matching TRBD1 (6 bases). The germline V gene encodes CDR1 SNHLY and CDR2 FYNNEI. The V end lost 6 bases, the J end lost 9 bases, and 33 bases lay between the germline ends. This CDR3 spans 18 amino acids. The chain's CDR3 is CASRKNNLDSSPFGPQYF. DNA of the CDR3: TGTGCCAGCAGGAAAAACAACCTGGACAGTTCGCCTTTCGGGCCGCAGTACTTC.

The rearrangement links TRBV29-1 to TRBJ2-1; TRBD1 agrees at 7 bases. The length of the CDR3 is 13 residues. The V and J ends lost 7 bases and 4 bases, in that order; junction bases with no gene match: 7. Germline CDR1 SQVTM, CDR2 ANQGSEA. CDR3 protein: CSASGQIYNEQFF. For the CDR3, the DNA is TGCAGCGCGTCGGGACAGATATACAATGAGCAGTTCTTC.

The rearrangement links TRBV5-1 to TRBJ2-5; TRBD2 matches at 10 bases. Per germline, CDR1 SGHRS and CDR2 YFSETQ. This CDR3 comprises 15 residues. Trimming at V came to 6 bases and at J to 2 bases, leaving 7 bases not matched to a gene. The CDR3 nucleotides are TGCGCCAGCACCCGGACTAGCGGTATTCAAGAGACCCAGTACTTC. It specifies CASTRTSGIQETQYF.

The rearrangement links TRBV5-1 to TRBJ2-3, with 9 bases identical to TRBD2. Trimming removed 4 bases from V and 5 bases from J; junction bases left unmatched: 11. The CDR3 runs 16 residues. Germline V gene sequence: CDR1 SGHRS, CDR2 YFSETQ. CDR3 region: CASSPGSGGRGDTQYF. CDR3 bases: TGCGCCAGCAGCCCGGGTAGCGGGGGCCGCGGAGATACGCAGTATTTT.

The rearrangement uses TRBV30 and TRBJ2-3, with TRBD2 matching 8 bases. Trimming removed 4 bases from V and 3 bases from J; junction bases left unmatched: 3. The CDR3 has 13 residues. Germline values: CDR1 GTSNPN, CDR2 SVGIG (reference sequence). Here the CDR3 reads CAWTGGATDTQYF. The CDR3 bases are TGTGCCTGGACCGGGGGGGCAACAGATACGCAGTATTTT.